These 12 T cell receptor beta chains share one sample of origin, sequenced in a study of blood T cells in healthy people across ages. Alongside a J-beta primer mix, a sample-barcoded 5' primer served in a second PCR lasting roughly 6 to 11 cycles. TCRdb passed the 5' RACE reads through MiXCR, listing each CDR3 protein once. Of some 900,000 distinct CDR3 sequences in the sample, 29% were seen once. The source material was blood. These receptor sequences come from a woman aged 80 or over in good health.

The CDR3 here is CSARDTLKHEQYF. CDR3 bases: TGCAGTGCTAGAGACACCCTCAAACACGAGCAGTACTTC. This chain joins TRBV20-1 and TRBJ2-7; D gene uncertain. From germline, CDR1 is DFQATT and CDR2 SNEGSKA (reference sequence). Trimming left V 0 bases short and J 5 bases short, with 11 bases between. This CDR3 contains 13 residues.

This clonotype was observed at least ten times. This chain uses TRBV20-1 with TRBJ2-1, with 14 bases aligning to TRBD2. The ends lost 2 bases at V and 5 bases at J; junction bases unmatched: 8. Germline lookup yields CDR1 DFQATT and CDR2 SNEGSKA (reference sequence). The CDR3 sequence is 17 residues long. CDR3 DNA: TGCAGTGCTAGAAGCGGAGGACTAGCGGGGGGACACAATGAGCAGTTCTTC. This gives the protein CSARSGGLAGGHNEQFF.

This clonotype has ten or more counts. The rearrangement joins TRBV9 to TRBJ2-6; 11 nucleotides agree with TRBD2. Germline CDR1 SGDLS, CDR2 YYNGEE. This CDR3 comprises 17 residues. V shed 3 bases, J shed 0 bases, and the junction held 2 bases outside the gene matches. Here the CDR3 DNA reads TGTGCCAGCAGCGCGGGACTAGCGGTCTCTGGGGCCAACGTCCTGACTTTC. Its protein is CASSAGLAVSGANVLTF.

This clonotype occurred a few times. The DNA for the CDR3 is TGCAGTGCTACAATCTACAATGAGCAGTACTTC. Protein product: CSATIYNEQYF. V gene TRBV20-1 combines with J gene TRBJ2-5; D call uncertain. The germline CDR1 and CDR2 sequences are DFQATT and SNEGSKA (reference sequence). The CDR3 sequence is 11 residues long. V gave up 4 bases and J gave up 11 bases, with 14 bases separating them.

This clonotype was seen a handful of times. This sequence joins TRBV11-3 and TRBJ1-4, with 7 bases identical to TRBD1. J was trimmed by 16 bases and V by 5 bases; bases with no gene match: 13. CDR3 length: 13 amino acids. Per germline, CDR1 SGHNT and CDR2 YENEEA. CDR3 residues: CASSLGNVGTAFF. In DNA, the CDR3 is TGTGCCAGCAGCCTCGGGAATGTAGGGACAGCGTTTTTT.

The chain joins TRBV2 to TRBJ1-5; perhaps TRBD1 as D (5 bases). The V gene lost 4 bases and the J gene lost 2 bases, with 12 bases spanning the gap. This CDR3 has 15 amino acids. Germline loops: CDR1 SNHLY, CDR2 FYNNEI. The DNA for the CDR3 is TGTGCCAGCAGTGTTCAGGGTACAGGCAATCAGCCCCAGCATTTT. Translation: CASSVQGTGNQPQHF.

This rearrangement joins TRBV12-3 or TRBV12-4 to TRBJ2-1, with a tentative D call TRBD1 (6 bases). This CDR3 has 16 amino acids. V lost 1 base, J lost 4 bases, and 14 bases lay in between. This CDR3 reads CASSLGAGDPYNEQFF. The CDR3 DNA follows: TGTGCCAGCAGTTTAGGGGCAGGGGACCCTTACAATGAGCAGTTCTTC.

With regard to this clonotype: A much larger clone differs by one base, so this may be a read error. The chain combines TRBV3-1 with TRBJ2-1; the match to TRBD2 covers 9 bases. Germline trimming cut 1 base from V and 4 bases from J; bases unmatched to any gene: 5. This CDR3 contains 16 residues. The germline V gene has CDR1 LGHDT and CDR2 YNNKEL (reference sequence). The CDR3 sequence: CASSQVCLAGYNEQFF. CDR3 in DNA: TGTGCCAGCAGCCAAGTATGCCTAGCGGGGTACAATGAGCAGTTCTTC.

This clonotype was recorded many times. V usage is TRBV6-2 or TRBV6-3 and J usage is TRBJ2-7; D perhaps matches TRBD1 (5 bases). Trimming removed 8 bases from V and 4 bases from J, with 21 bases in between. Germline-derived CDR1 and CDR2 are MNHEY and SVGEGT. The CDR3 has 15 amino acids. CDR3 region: CASGHRAPSKYEQYF. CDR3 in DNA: TGTGCCAGCGGACACCGGGCGCCCTCCAAATACGAGCAGTACTTC.

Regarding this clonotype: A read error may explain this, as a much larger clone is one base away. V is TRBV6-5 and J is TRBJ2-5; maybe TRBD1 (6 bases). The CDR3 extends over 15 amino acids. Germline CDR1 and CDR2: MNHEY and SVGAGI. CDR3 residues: CASSYSGAGEETRYF. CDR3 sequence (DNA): TGTGCCAGCAGTTACTCGGGGGCAGGGGAAGAGACCCGGTACTTC.

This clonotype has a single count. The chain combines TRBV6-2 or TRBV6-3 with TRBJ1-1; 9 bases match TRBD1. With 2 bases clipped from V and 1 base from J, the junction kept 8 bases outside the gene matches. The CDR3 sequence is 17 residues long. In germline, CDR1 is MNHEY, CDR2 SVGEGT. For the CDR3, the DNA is TGTGCCAGCAGTTACCCGACAGGGGGTGATAGGAACACTGAAGCTTTCTTT. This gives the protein CASSYPTGGDRNTEAFF.

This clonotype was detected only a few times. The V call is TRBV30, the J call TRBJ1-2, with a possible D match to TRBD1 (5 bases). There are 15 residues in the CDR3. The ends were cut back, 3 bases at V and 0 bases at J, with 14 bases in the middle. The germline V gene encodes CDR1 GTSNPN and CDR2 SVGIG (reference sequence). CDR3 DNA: TGTGCCTGGAGCCGTTGGGGGGAGACTAACTATGGCTACACCTTC. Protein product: CAWSRWGETNYGYTF.